A selection of T cell receptor beta chains follows, all from one sample in a study of cytomegalovirus exposure and HLA in healthy donors. The assay was immunoSEQ multiplex PCR, and TCRdb's table has in-frame clones only and misses some. This sample's table has tens of thousands of clones. The sequenced sample consisted of PBMCs. These receptor sequences come from a female donor in good health and CMV-seronegative. Each CDR3 is given with its conserved first and last residue. Fields, in order: CDR3 DNA, CDR3 protein, J gene, CDR3 length, V gene, D gene. The D gene is left open where the match is weak.

TGTGCCAGCCGTGACAGGGGATTGAACACTGAAGCTTTCTTT | CASRDRGLNTEAFF | TRBJ1-1 | 14 | TRBV6-6 | TRBD1
TGTGCCAGCAGCCTCCGACGGGGGATGGGAGATAAGCAGTATTTT | CASSLRRGMGDKQYF | TRBJ2-3 | 15 | TRBV7-9 | .
TGTGCCAGCAGTTACTTCGACGGGAGGCGAGAGACCCAGTACTTC | CASSYFDGRRETQYF | TRBJ2-5 | 15 | TRBV6-5 | TRBD2
TGTGCCAGCAGTCCGAGACAGACCAGCTCTGGAAACACCATATATTTT | CASSPRQTSSGNTIYF | TRBJ1-3 | 16 | TRBV27 | .
TGTGCCAGCAGCTTAGGCCGGCAGGGGCGGAACAATGAGCAGTTCTTC | CASSLGRQGRNNEQFF | TRBJ2-1 | 16 | TRBV13 | .
TGTGCCAGCGTGACGGGAGATCAGCCCCAGCATTTT | CASVTGDQPQHF | TRBJ1-5 | 12 | TRBV6-6 | .
TGTGCCAGCAGCTTAGGCGGGCAGGGGCTGGTCTATGGCTACACCTTC | CASSLGGQGLVYGYTF | TRBJ1-2 | 16 | TRBV7-9 | .
TGTGCCGCGGGACTTGAAGCTTTCTTT | CAAGLEAFF | TRBJ1-1 | 9 | TRBV6-5 | .
TGTGCCAGCATCCTGGGACTAGCGGGGGGCTTTTCGTCTGAGCAGTTCTTC | CASILGLAGGFSSEQFF | TRBJ2-1 | 17 | TRBV7-9 | TRBD2
TGTGCCAGTACCACCCACACCTCCTATAATTCACCCCTCCACTTT | CASTTHTSYNSPLHF | TRBJ1-6 | 15 | TRBV19 | .
TGTGCCAGCAGTTTACTAGCGGGAGGAACATACAATGAGCAGTTCTTC | CASSLLAGGTYNEQFF | TRBJ2-1 | 16 | TRBV27 | TRBD2
TGTGCCAGCAGTTGGACAGGCTATGGCTACACCTTC | CASSWTGYGYTF | TRBJ1-2 | 12 | TRBV6-1 | TRBD1
TGTGCCAGCAGCGTACTAGCGGGGGGACCCTACGAGCAGTACTTC | CASSVLAGGPYEQYF | TRBJ2-7 | 15 | TRBV7-3 | TRBD2
TGTGCCAGCAGCGAGGACAGGGAAGGTTATACGCAGTATTTT | CASSEDREGYTQYF | TRBJ2-3 | 14 | TRBV6-5 | TRBD1
TGTGCCAGCCTGACTCCGGGACAGCGAAACACTGAAGCTTTCTTT | CASLTPGQRNTEAFF | TRBJ1-1 | 15 | TRBV28 | TRBD1
TGTGCCTGGTCTACAGGGAGGGCAGGTCGGAACACTGAAGCTTTCTTT | CAWSTGRAGRNTEAFF | TRBJ1-1 | 16 | TRBV30 | .
TGTGCCAGCAGCGGGACTAGCGGAGAGGGGGAGCAGTTCTTC | CASSGTSGEGEQFF | TRBJ2-1 | 14 | TRBV25-1 | TRBD2
TGTGCCAGCAGTTACTCGTTGGGGACACATAACTATGGCTACACCTTC | CASSYSLGTHNYGYTF | TRBJ1-2 | 16 | TRBV6-5 | .
TGTGCCAGCAGTGAACAACTGGGGCAGGCCTACGAGCAGTACTTC | CASSEQLGQAYEQYF | TRBJ2-7 | 15 | TRBV6-1 | .
TGCGCCAGCAGCCATGACAGGACTTCTGGAAACACCATATATTTT | CASSHDRTSGNTIYF | TRBJ1-3 | 15 | TRBV4-1 | .
TGCAGTAGCAGGGTGAACACTGAAGCTTTCTTT | CSSRVNTEAFF | TRBJ1-1 | 11 | TRBV20-1 | .
TGTGCCTGGAGTGAGGCGGGGGATCAGCCCCAGCATTTT | CAWSEAGDQPQHF | TRBJ1-5 | 13 | TRBV30 | .
TGTGCCTGGAGTACGGTCGGTGAAAAACTGTTTTTT | CAWSTVGEKLFF | TRBJ1-4 | 12 | TRBV30 | .